Listed here are 7 T cell receptor beta chains from one sample, sequenced in a study of shared clonotypes between healthy human individuals. Produced via immunoSEQ multiplex PCR; TCRdb's table is partial and in-frame only. The sample has about 590,000 clones, roughly 96% seen once. Terminally differentiated effector memory CD45RA+ cells were left out of the naive CD8 fraction, which was CD45RO-negative and positively selected for CCR7. The specimen sequenced was naive CD8+ T cells sorted from blood. The receptors here all came from a woman in her 30s in good health.

The gene calls are TRBV9 and TRBJ2-1; no firm D call. This CDR3 region has 14 residues. Per germline, CDR1 SGDLS and CDR2 YYNGEE. Between the trimmed V and J ends, which lost 6 bases and 6 bases, there was a span of 16 bases. This CDR3 is CASTPDEALNEQFF. The CDR3 DNA sequence: TGTGCCAGCACCCCGGACGAAGCCCTCAATGAGCAGTTCTTC.

The chain carries TRBV30 and TRBJ1-1; TRBD1 might be the D (5 bases). Germline loops: CDR1 GTSNPN, CDR2 SVGIG (reference sequence). V lost 0 bases and J lost 8, with 10 bases in between. CDR3 size: 12 residues. This CDR3 reads CAWSVGDLEAFF. The CDR3 DNA reads TGTGCCTGGAGTGTAGGGGACCTCGAAGCTTTCTTT.

The rearrangement uses TRBV28 and TRBJ2-7; D possibly corresponds to TRBD1 (6 bases). The CDR3 has 14 amino acids. The V and J ends lost 3 bases and 5 bases respectively, with 14 bases between them. Germline values: CDR1 MDHEN, CDR2 SYDVKM. This CDR3 reads CASSFNLQGHEQYF. The CDR3 bases are TGTGCCAGCAGTTTCAATTTACAGGGCCACGAGCAGTACTTC.

The chain joins TRBV6-1 to TRBJ2-3; 11 nucleotides line up with TRBD2. Losses at the gene ends were 5 bases for V and 3 bases for J; bases not matched to a gene: 4. The V gene's germline CDR1 is MNHNS and CDR2 SASEGT. The CDR3 consists of 15 residues. CDR3 sequence (DNA): TGTGCCAGCAGTCAACTAGCGGGAGTAACAGATACGCAGTATTTT. Protein sequence: CASSQLAGVTDTQYF.

The CDR3 sequence: CASSPRRTGIGRHEQYF. The DNA for the CDR3 is TGTGCCAGCAGCCCAAGAAGAACAGGGATCGGACGCCACGAGCAGTACTTC. This chain joins TRBV7-9 and TRBJ2-7, with D tentatively TRBD1 (6 bases). Germline lookup yields CDR1 SEHNR and CDR2 FQNEAQ (reference sequence). The CDR3 loop spans 17 amino acids. V lost 5 bases and J 5 bases, leaving 25 bases between the germline ends.

This clone showed up just a few times. The CDR3 DNA follows: TGTGCCAGCACGTCGGGACAGGGGGTTCAGCCCCAGCATTTT. It codes for CASTSGQGVQPQHF. V is TRBV28 and J is TRBJ1-5, with 11 bases identical to TRBD1. Germline V gene data show CDR1 as MDHEN and CDR2 as SYDVKM. The CDR3 length is 14 residues. The J segment lost 6 bases and the V segment lost 7 bases, leaving 5 bases of the junction unmatched.

The chain couples TRBV7-8 to TRBJ2-1; 10 bases map to TRBD2. Germline V gene sequence: CDR1 SGHVS, CDR2 FQNEAQ. V was pared by 3 bases and J by 10 bases, with 6 bases of the junction left unmatched. This CDR3 has 14 residues. As DNA, the CDR3 is TGTGCCAGCAGCTTGAGCGGGAGGGGAAGCGAGCAGTTCTTC. Its translation is CASSLSGRGSEQFF.